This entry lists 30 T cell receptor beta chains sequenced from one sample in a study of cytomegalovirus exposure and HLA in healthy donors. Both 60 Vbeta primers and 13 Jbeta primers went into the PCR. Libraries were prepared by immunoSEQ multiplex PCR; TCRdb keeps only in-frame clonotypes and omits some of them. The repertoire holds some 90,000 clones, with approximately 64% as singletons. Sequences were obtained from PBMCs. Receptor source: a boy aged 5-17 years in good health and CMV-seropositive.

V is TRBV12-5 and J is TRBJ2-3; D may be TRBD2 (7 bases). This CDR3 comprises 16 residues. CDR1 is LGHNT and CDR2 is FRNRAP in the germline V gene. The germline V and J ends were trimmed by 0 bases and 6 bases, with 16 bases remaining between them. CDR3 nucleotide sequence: TGTGCTAGTGGTTTGGTAGGAGGGGGGGCCAGGGATACGCAGTATTTT. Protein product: CASGLVGGGARDTQYF.

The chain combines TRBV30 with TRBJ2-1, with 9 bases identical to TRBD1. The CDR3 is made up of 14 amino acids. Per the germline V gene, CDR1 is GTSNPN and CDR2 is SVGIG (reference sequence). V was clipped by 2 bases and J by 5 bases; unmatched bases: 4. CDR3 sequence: CAWSWGQGNNEQFF. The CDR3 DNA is TGTGCCTGGAGTTGGGGACAGGGAAACAATGAGCAGTTCTTC. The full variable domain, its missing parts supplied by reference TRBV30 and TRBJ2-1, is SQTIHQWPATLVQPVGSPLSLECTVEGTSNPNLYWYRQAAGRGLQLLFYSVGIGQISSEVPQNLSASRPQDRQFILSSKKLLLSDSGFYLCAWSWGQGNNEQFFGPGTRLTVL.

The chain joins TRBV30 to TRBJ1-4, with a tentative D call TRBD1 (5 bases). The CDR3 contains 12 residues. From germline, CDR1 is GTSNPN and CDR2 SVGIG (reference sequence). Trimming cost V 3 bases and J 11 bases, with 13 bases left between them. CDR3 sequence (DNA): TGTGCCTGGAGGGCGTCCGGGGGTAAACTGTTTTTT. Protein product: CAWRASGGKLFF.

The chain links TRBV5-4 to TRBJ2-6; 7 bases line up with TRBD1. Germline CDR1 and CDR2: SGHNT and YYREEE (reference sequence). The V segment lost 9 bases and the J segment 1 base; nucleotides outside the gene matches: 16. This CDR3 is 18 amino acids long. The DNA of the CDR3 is TGTGCCACCTTCTCAGGGGGACAGCTTTCTTCTGGGGCCAACGTCCTGACTTTC. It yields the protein CATFSGGQLSSGANVLTF.

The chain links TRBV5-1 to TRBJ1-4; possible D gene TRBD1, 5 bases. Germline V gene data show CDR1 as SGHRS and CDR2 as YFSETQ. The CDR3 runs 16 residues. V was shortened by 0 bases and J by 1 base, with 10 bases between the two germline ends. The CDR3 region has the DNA TGCGCCAGCAGCTTGGATTACGGGGGAACTAATGAAAAACTGTTTTTT. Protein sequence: CASSLDYGGTNEKLFF.

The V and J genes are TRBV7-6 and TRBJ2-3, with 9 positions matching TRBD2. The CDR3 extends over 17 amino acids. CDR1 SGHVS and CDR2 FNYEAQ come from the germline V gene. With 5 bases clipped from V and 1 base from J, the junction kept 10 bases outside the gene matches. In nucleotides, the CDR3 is TGTGCCAGCAGCCCTCATAGGATAGCGGGGGGCACAGATACGCAGTATTTT. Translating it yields CASSPHRIAGGTDTQYF.

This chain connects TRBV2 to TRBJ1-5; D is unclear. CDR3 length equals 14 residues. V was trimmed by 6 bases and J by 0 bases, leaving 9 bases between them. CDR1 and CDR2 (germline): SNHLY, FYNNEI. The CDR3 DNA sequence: TGTGCCAGCAGCATATCCTATAGCAATCAGCCCCAGCATTTT. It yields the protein CASSISYSNQPQHF. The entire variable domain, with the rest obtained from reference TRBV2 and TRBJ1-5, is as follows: EPEVTQTPSHQVTQMGQEVILRCVPISNHLYFYWYRQILGQKVEFLVSFYNNEISEKSEIFDDQFSVERPDGSNFTLKIRSTKLEDSAMYFCASSISYSNQPQHFGDGTRLSIL.

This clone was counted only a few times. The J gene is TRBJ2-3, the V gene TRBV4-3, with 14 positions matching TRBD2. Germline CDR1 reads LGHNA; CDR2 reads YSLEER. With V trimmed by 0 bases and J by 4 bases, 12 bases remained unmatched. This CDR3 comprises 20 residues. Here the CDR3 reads CASSQDFPGLAGGGADTQYF. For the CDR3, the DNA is TGCGCCAGCAGCCAAGATTTCCCAGGACTAGCGGGAGGAGGGGCAGATACGCAGTATTTT.

CDR3 protein: CASSLQTGTEQYF. The DNA for the CDR3 is TGTGCCAGCAGCCTCCAAACAGGGACCGAGCAGTACTTC. The chain combines TRBV5-4 with TRBJ2-7, with a weak D call TRBD1 (6 bases). Per the germline V gene, CDR1 is SGHNT and CDR2 is YYREEE (reference sequence). V was trimmed by 4 bases and J by 6 bases, leaving 14 bases between them. CDR3 length: 13 amino acids.

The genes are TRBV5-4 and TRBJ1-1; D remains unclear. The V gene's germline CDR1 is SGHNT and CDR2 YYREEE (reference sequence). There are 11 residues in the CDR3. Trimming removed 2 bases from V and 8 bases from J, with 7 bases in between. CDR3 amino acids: CASSFRTEAFF. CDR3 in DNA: TGTGCCAGCAGCTTTAGAACCGAAGCTTTCTTT.

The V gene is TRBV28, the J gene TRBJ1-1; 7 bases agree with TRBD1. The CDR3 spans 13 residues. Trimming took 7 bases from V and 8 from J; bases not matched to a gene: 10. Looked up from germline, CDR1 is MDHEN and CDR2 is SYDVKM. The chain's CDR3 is CASIDLLDREAFF. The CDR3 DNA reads TGTGCCAGCATCGACCTTTTGGACAGGGAAGCTTTCTTT.

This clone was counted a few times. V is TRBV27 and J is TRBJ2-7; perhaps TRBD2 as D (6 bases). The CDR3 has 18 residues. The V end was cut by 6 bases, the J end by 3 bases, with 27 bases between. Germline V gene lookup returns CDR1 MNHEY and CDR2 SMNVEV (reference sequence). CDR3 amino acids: CASSIRWAAGTFIYEQYF. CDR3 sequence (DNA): TGTGCCAGCAGCATTAGGTGGGCAGCCGGGACTTTTATCTACGAGCAGTACTTC.

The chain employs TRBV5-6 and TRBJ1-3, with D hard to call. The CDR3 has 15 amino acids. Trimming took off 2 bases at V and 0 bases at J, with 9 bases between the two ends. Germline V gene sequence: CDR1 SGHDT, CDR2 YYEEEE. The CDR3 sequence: CASSFGPYSGNTIYF. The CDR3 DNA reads TGTGCCAGCAGCTTTGGGCCCTACTCTGGAAACACCATATATTTT. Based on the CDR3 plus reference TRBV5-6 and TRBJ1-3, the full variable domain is DAGVTQSPTHLIKTRGQQVTLRCSPKSGHDTVSWYQQALGQGPQFIFQYYEEEERQRGNFPDRFSGHQFPNYSSELNVNALLLGDSALYLCASSFGPYSGNTIYFGEGSWLTVV.

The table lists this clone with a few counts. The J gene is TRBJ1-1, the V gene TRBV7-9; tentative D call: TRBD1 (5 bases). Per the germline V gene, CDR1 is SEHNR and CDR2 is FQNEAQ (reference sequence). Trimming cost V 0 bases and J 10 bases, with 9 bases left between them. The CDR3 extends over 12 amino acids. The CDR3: CASSLAPRGAFF. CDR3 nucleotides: TGTGCCAGCAGCTTAGCGCCTAGGGGAGCTTTCTTT.

The CDR3 region has the DNA TGTGCCAGCAGTTCCGACAGGGGCTATGGCTACACCTTC. It yields the protein CASSSDRGYGYTF. The chain combines TRBV6-5 with TRBJ1-2, with 8 bases aligning to TRBD1. The CDR3 length is 13 residues. The V and J ends lost 4 bases and 4 bases, in that order; junction bases with no gene match: 2. Germline loops: CDR1 MNHEY, CDR2 SVGAGI.

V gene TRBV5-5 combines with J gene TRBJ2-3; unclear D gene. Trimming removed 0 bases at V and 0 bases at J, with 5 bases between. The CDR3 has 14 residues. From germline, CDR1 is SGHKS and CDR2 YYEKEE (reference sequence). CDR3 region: CASSLALSTDTQYF. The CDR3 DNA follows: TGTGCCAGCAGCTTGGCACTTAGCACAGATACGCAGTATTTT. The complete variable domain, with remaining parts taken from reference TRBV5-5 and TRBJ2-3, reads DAGVTQSPTHLIKTRGQQVTLRCSPISGHKSVSWYQQVLGQGPQFIFQYYEKEERGRGNFPDRFSARQFPNYSSELNVNALLLGDSALYLCASSLALSTDTQYFGPGTRLTVL.

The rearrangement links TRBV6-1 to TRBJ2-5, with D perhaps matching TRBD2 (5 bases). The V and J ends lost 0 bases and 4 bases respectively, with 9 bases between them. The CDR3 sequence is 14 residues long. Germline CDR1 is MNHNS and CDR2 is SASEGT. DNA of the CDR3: TGTGCCAGCAGTGAAGCATACGGAGGAGAGACCCAGTACTTC. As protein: CASSEAYGGETQYF.

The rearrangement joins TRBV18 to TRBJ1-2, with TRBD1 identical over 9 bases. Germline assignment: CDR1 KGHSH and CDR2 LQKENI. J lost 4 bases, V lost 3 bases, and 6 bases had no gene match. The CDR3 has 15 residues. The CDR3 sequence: CASSPGPQGAYGYTF. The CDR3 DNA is TGTGCCAGCTCACCCGGTCCACAGGGGGCCTATGGCTACACCTTC.

CDR3 protein: CASSLENRRTETQYF. DNA of the CDR3: TGCGCCAGCAGCTTGGAGAACAGGCGAACGGAGACCCAGTACTTC. The chain combines TRBV5-1 with TRBJ2-5, with D perhaps TRBD1 (5 bases). The CDR3 sequence is 15 residues long. The V gene's germline CDR1 is SGHRS and CDR2 YFSETQ. V was pared by 0 bases and J by 5 bases, with 14 bases between.

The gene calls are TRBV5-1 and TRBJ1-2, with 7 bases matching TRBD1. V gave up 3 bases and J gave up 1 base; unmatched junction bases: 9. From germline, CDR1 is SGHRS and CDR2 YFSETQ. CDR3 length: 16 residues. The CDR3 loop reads CASSWEGTALNYGYTF. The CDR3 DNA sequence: TGCGCCAGCAGCTGGGAAGGGACAGCCCTTAACTATGGCTACACCTTC.

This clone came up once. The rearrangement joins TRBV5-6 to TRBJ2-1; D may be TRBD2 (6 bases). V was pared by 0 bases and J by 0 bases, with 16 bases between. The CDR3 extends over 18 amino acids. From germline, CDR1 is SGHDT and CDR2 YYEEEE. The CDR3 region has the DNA TGTGCCAGCAGCTTGGAGTATGGGCGGGGCAGCTCCTACAATGAGCAGTTCTTC. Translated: CASSLEYGRGSSYNEQFF.

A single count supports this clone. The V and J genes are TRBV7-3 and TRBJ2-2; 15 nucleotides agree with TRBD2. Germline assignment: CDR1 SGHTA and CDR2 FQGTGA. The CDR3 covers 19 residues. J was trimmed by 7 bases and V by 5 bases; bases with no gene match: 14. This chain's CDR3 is CASSVLPGTSGGPVGELFF. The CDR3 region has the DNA TGTGCCAGCAGCGTGCTACCCGGGACTAGCGGGGGGCCGGTCGGGGAGCTGTTTTTT.

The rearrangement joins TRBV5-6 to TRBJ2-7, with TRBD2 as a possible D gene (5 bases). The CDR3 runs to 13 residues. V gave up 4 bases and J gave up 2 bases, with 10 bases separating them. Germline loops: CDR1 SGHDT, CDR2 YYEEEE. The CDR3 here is CASSPGLTYEQYF. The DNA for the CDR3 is TGTGCCAGCAGCCCAGGACTCACCTACGAGCAGTACTTC.

CDR3 coding DNA: TGTGCCAGCAGCTTGTATCGGGGGGGCTCCTACAATGAGCAGTTCTTC. Protein product: CASSLYRGGSYNEQFF. The rearrangement joins TRBV7-9 to TRBJ2-1, with 8 positions matching TRBD2. The CDR3 spans 16 residues. Germline V CDR1 and CDR2: SEHNR, FQNEAQ (reference sequence). The junction had 4 bases not matched to a gene; V was cut back by 3 bases and J by 0 bases.

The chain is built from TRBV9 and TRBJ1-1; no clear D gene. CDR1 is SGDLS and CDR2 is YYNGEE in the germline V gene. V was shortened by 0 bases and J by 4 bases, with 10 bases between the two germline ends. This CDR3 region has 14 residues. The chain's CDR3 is CASSVGSPPTEAFF. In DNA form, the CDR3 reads TGTGCCAGCAGCGTAGGGAGCCCTCCCACTGAAGCTTTCTTT.

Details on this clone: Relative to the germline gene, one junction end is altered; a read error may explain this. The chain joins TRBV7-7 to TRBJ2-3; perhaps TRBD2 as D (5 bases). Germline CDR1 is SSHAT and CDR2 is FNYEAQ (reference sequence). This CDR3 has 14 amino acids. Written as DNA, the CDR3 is TGTGCTAGCAGCCCCGGACTCGAGAGAGATACGCAGTATTTT. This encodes CASSPGLERDTQYF. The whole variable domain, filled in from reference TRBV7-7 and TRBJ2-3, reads GAGVSQSPRYKVTKRGQDVTLRCDPISSHATLYWYQQALGQGPEFLTYFNYEAQPDKSGLPSDRFSAERPEGSISTLTIQRTEQRDSAMYRCASSPGLERDTQYFGPGTRLTVL.

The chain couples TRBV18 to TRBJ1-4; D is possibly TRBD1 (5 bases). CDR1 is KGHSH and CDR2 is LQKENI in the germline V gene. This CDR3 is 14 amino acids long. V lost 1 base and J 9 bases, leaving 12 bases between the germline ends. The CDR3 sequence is CASSPQEGPKKLFF. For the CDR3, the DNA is TGTGCCAGCTCACCACAGGAGGGGCCGAAAAAACTGTTTTTT.

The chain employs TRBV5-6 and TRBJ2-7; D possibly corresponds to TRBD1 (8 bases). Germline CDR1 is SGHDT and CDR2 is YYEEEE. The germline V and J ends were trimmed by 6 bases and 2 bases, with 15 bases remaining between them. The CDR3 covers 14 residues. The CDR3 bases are TGTGCCAGCACCAGCGGGACAGGTCCCTACGAGCAGTACTTC. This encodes CASTSGTGPYEQYF.

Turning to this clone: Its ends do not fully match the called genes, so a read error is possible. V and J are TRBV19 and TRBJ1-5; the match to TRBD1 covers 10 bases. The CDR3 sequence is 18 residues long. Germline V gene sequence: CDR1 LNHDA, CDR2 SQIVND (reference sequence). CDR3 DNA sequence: TGTGCCAGTAGTATCGGACAGGGGGGAAAGATGATCAATCAGCCCCAGAATTTT. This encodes CASSIGQGGKMINQPQNF.

Here the CDR3 DNA reads TGCGCCAGCAGCCAGGTAACAGGGTTAGGTGGCTACACCTTC. Translated, it gives CASSQVTGLGGYTF. This chain joins TRBV4-1 and TRBJ1-2; tentatively, D is TRBD1 (6 bases). This CDR3 contains 14 residues. Germline assignment: CDR1 MGHRA and CDR2 YSYEKL. V gave up 3 bases and J gave up 7 bases, with 15 bases separating them.